This T cell receptor (beta chain) is drawn from a study of shared clonotypes between healthy human individuals. Some clones are missing from TCRdb's copy, which holds only in-frame ones; the method was immunoSEQ multiplex PCR. The sample holds 450,000 to 500,000 clones; 78% are singletons and the top ten take around 11%. CDR1 and CDR2 from the germline V gene are SEHNR and FQNEAQ (reference sequence). The CDR3 loop spans 12 amino acids. Trimming stripped 2 bases from V and 5 bases from J, with 6 bases between. The count of this clone is one. The rearrangement uses TRBV7-9 and TRBJ2-5; D is uncertain. The sample was PBMCs. This clonotype originated in a woman aged 40 to 55 in good health. Some clones in this sample may be carry-over from other donors' samples. CDR3: CASSLSSETQYF. CDR3 coding DNA: TGTGCCAGCAGCTTATCGTCGGAGACCCAGTACTTC.